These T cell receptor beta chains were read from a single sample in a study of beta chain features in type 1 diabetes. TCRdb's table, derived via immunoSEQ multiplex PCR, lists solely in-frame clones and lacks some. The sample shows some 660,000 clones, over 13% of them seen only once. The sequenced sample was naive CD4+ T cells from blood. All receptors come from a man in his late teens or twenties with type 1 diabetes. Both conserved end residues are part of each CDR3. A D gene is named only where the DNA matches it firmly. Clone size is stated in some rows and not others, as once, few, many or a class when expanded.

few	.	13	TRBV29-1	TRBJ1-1	TGCAGCGGAACGCAGGCCCCGAACACTGAAGCTTTCTTT	CSGTQAPNTEAFF
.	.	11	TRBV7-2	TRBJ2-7	TGTGCCAGCAGCTTTGACTACGAGCAGTACTTC	CASSFDYEQYF
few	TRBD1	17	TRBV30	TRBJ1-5	TGTGCCTTTAACTCGGGACAGGGGGCTTATAGCAATCAGCCCCAGCATTTT	CAFNSGQGAYSNQPQHF
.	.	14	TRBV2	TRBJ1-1	TGTGCCAGCACCGCGGAGGCCATGAACACTGAAGCTTTCTTT	CASTAEAMNTEAFF
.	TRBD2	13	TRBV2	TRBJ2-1	TGTGCCAGCGCGGGGGACTCCTACAATGAGCAGTTCTTC	CASAGDSYNEQFF
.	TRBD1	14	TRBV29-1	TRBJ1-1	TGCAGCGTGAGGACAGGGGGCCTGGGTACTGAAGCTTTCTTT	CSVRTGGLGTEAFF
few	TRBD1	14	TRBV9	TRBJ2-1	TGTGCCAGCAGTGAACAGGGGGCTGGCGATGAGCAGTTCTTC	CASSEQGAGDEQFF
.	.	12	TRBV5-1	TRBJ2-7	TGCGCCAGCAGCTTACGGGGCTACGAGCAGTACTTC	CASSLRGYEQYF
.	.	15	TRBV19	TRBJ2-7	TGTGCCAGTAGTATAGGGGGGATTCCTACCTACGAGCAGTACTTC	CASSIGGIPTYEQYF
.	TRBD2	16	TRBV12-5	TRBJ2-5	TGTGCTAGTGCCCCCCCGGGGAGTAGCGGGATAGAGACCCAGTACTTC	CASAPPGSSGIETQYF
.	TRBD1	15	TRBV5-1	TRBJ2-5	TGCGCCAGCAGCCCCGGGACAGGGGGCTCCGAGACCCAGTACTTC	CASSPGTGGSETQYF
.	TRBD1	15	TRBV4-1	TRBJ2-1	TGCGCCAGCAGCCAAGCCGGGACAGCATACAATGAGCAGTTCTTC	CASSQAGTAYNEQFF
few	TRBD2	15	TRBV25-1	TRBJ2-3	TGTGCCAGCAGTGACCCGACTAGCGGGGGAGATACGCAGTATTTT	CASSDPTSGGDTQYF
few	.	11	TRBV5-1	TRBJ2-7	TGCGCCAGCAGCTTGCGCGACGAGCAGTACTTC	CASSLRDEQYF
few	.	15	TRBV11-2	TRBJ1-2	TGTGCCAGCAGCTTAGAGGGGGTACTAACCTATGGCTACACCTTC	CASSLEGVLTYGYTF
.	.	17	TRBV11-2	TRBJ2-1	TGTGCCAGCAGCCACGGGACGGGTCGTTTCCCTAGATTGGGGCAGTTCTTC	CASSHGTGRFPRLGQFF
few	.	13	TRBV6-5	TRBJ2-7	TGTGCCAGCAGTCCACCAGCCGTATACGAGCAGTACTTC	CASSPPAVYEQYF